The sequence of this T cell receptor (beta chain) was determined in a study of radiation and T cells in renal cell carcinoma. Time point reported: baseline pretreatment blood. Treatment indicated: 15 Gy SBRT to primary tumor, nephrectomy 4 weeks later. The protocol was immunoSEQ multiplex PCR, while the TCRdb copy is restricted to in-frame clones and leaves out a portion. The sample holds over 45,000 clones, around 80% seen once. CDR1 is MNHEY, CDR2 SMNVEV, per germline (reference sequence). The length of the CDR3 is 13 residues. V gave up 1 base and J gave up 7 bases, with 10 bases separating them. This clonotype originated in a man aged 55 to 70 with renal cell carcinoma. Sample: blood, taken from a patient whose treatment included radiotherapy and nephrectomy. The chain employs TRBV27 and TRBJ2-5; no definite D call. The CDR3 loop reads CASSLLGYGTQYF. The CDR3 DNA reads TGTGCCAGCAGTTTATTAGGGTACGGGACCCAGTACTTC.